The next 9 T cell receptor beta chains were all read from a single sample in a study of patients and donors after allogeneic stem cell transplantation. TCRdb re-analysed the RT-PCR reads in MiXCR, keeping a single row per CDR3 protein. The sample carries about a million distinct CDR3 sequences, about a sixth recorded once. Sequencing was performed on blood, either unsorted or a sorted T cell fraction (not recorded which). These receptors all come from a human donor who was either an allogeneic HSCT recipient or a stem cell or donor lymphocyte infusion donor (not recorded which). It is not recorded whose cells these are; they may come from a transplant donor.

As concerns this clonotype: A much larger clone differs from this one at a single base, so this may be a read error. This rearrangement joins TRBV29-1 to TRBJ2-7, with TRBD2 identical over 8 bases. J lost 6 bases, V lost 3 bases, and 4 bases had no gene match. From germline, CDR1 is SQVTM and CDR2 ANQGSEA. The CDR3 sequence is 12 residues long. The CDR3 spells CSVEGLDCEQYF. In nucleotides, the CDR3 is TGCAGCGTTGAGGGACTAGACTGCGAGCAGTACTTC.

With respect to this clonotype: With a much larger clone just one base away, this may be a read error. The rearrangement uses TRBV9 and TRBJ2-3, with 9 bases lining up with TRBD2. This CDR3 region has 15 residues. Germline CDR1 is SGDLS and CDR2 is YYNGEE. V gave up 0 bases and J gave up 2 bases; unmatched junction bases: 1. The CDR3 protein is CASSVGGGATDTQYF. DNA for the CDR3: TGTGCCAGCAGCGTAGGCGGGGGGGCCACAGATACGCAGTATTTT.

This clonotype has a handful of counts. The chain uses TRBV5-1 and TRBJ2-3, with 10 positions matching TRBD2. The CDR3 consists of 16 residues. Germline V gene lookup returns CDR1 SGHRS and CDR2 YFSETQ. With 4 bases clipped from V and 0 bases from J, the junction kept 5 bases outside the gene matches. The DNA of the CDR3 is TGCGCCAGCAGCCCCGCGGGACTAGCGAGCACAGATACGCAGTATTTT. The encoded protein is CASSPAGLASTDTQYF.

V usage is TRBV12-3 or TRBV12-4 and J usage is TRBJ1-2, with 7 nucleotides matching TRBD1. With 6 bases clipped from V and 8 bases from J, the junction kept 9 bases outside the gene matches. The CDR3 is 13 residues long. CDR3 in DNA: TGTGCCAGCAGAGATACAGGGGAGGAAGGCTACACCTTC. Residues: CASRDTGEEGYTF.

V is TRBV6-2 or TRBV6-3 and J is TRBJ2-1, with 8 bases identical to TRBD2. The CDR3 has 18 amino acids. Germline loops: CDR1 MNHEY, CDR2 SVGEGT. The V and J ends lost 2 bases and 3 bases, in that order; junction bases with no gene match: 12. The CDR3 here is CASSYRMGSGDHYNEQFF. The CDR3 DNA reads TGTGCCAGCAGTTACCGGATGGGTAGCGGGGACCACTACAATGAGCAGTTCTTC.

This clonotype has only a few counts. This sequence joins TRBV29-1 and TRBJ1-3; D is ambiguous. Germline-derived CDR1 and CDR2 are SQVTM and ANQGSEA. The germline V and J ends were trimmed by 7 bases and 1 base, with 8 bases remaining between them. CDR3 size: 12 residues. The CDR3 bases are TGCAGCGCCGGGGTATCTGGAAACACCATATATTTT. This translates into CSAGVSGNTIYF. Variable domain in full (rest from reference TRBV29-1 and TRBJ1-3): SAVISQKPSRDICQRGTSLTIQCQVDSQVTMMFWYRQQPGQSLTLIATANQGSEATYESGFVIDKFPISRPNLTFSTLTVSNMSPEDSSIYLCSAGVSGNTIYFGEGSWLTVV.

Only a few counts were recorded for this clonotype. In DNA form, the CDR3 reads TGTGCCAGCAGCCCCCGGGCATGGATGTCGGGCGATGAGCAGTTCTTC. As protein: CASSPRAWMSGDEQFF. The chain recombines TRBV4-2 with TRBJ2-1; D is unresolved. Germline assignment: CDR1 LGHNA and CDR2 YNFKEQ. The V end was cut by 4 bases, the J end by 8 bases, with 21 bases between. The CDR3 consists of 16 residues.

CDR3 nucleotide sequence: TGTGCCAGCAGTTTAGCGGGACAGTTGACTGAAGCTTTCTTT. As protein: CASSLAGQLTEAFF. The chain carries TRBV12-3 or TRBV12-4 and TRBJ1-1; 7 bases match TRBD1. Trimming removed 0 bases from V and 5 bases from J; junction bases left unmatched: 3. The CDR3 runs 14 residues.

The chain combines TRBV4-3 with TRBJ1-2; tentative D call: TRBD1 (6 bases). Trimming removed 0 bases from V and 1 base from J, with 12 bases in between. This CDR3 contains 16 residues. Germline V CDR1 and CDR2: LGHNA, YSLEER. The CDR3: CASSQDLGGDNYGYTF. CDR3 in DNA: TGCGCCAGCAGCCAAGACCTAGGGGGGGATAACTATGGCTACACCTTC.